The 13 T cell receptor beta chains below come from one sample, sequenced in a study of T cell responses to AZD1222 COVID-19 vaccine. Measured with immunoSEQ multiplex PCR; TCRdb has only the in-frame clones, and not every one. This sample has more than 100,000 clones, with more than 85% found just once. Sequenced material: peripheral blood, taken on day 0 of AZD1222 vaccination. Every receptor here comes from an adult in good health.

This sequence joins TRBV11-2 and TRBJ1-2, with D maybe TRBD1 (5 bases). The V end was cut by 4 bases, the J end by 4 bases, with 16 bases between. The CDR3 covers 15 residues. The germline gives CDR1 SGHAT, CDR2 FQNNGV. CDR3 nucleotides: TGTGCCAGCAGCTCTAACAGGAAAGTGAGCTATGGCTACACCTTC. Translated, it gives CASSSNRKVSYGYTF.

The chain uses TRBV28 and TRBJ1-1; weak D call: TRBD1 (5 bases). V lost 3 bases and J lost 11, with 19 bases in between. Germline V CDR1 and CDR2: MDHEN, SYDVKM. CDR3 length: 14 amino acids. The CDR3 region has the DNA TGTGCCAGCAGTTTCGGTGGGAGGGCCGGGACGGCTTTCTTT. Its translation: CASSFGGRAGTAFF.

The chain links TRBV15 to TRBJ1-3; 8 bases fit TRBD1. V gave up 1 base and J gave up 8 bases; unmatched junction bases: 7. Looked up from germline, CDR1 is LNHNV and CDR2 is YYDKDF (reference sequence). The CDR3 totals 15 residues. CDR3 coding DNA: TGTGCCACCAGCAGAGTGCACACAGGGGGGGACACCATATATTTT. This translates into CATSRVHTGGDTIYF.

This chain uses TRBV9 with TRBJ2-1; D is ambiguous. The V gene's germline CDR1 is SGDLS and CDR2 YYNGEE. The V and J ends lost 0 bases and 5 bases respectively, with 6 bases between them. The CDR3 extends over 13 amino acids. The CDR3 nucleotides are TGTGCCAGCAGCGTAGCTGGGGACAATGAGCAGTTCTTC. Residues: CASSVAGDNEQFF.

The chain has TRBV27 and TRBJ1-3; no clear D gene. This CDR3 has 14 amino acids. In germline, CDR1 is MNHEY, CDR2 SMNVEV (reference sequence). The germline V and J ends were trimmed by 5 bases and 3 bases, with 11 bases remaining between them. CDR3 amino acids: CASSPRWGGNTIYF. CDR3 DNA: TGTGCCAGCAGTCCGAGGTGGGGTGGAAACACCATATATTTT.

The genes are TRBV6-1 and TRBJ1-6; D is unresolved. The germline gives CDR1 MNHNS, CDR2 SASEGT. V was clipped by 1 base and J by 9 bases, with 13 bases between them. The CDR3 is 15 amino acids. The CDR3 DNA reads as TGTGCCAGCAGTGAAGGTGTAGGCCTCACTTCACCCCTCCACTTT. Residues: CASSEGVGLTSPLHF.

The V gene is TRBV7-3, the J gene TRBJ2-7; D is unclear. This CDR3 spans 15 amino acids. In germline, CDR1 is SGHTA, CDR2 FQGTGA. The ends were cut back, 5 bases at V and 0 bases at J, with 14 bases in the middle. The CDR3 protein is CASSPKAGSSYEQYF. For the CDR3, the DNA is TGTGCCAGCAGCCCCAAGGCAGGTAGCTCCTACGAGCAGTACTTC.

The J gene is TRBJ2-1, the V gene TRBV6-5, with 12 bases lining up with TRBD1. The V segment lost 0 bases and the J segment 7 bases; nucleotides outside the gene matches: 4. This CDR3 spans 16 amino acids. Germline CDR1 reads MNHEY; CDR2 reads SVGAGI. The CDR3 spells CASSYSGQGALNEQFF. The CDR3, as DNA: TGTGCCAGCAGTTACTCGGGACAGGGGGCACTTAATGAGCAGTTCTTC.

This chain joins TRBV30 and TRBJ2-7; D unclear. CDR1 is GTSNPN, CDR2 SVGIG, per germline (reference sequence). V gave up 0 bases and J gave up 3 bases, with 15 bases separating them. This CDR3 spans 15 amino acids. In DNA, the CDR3 is TGTGCCTGGAGTGTTCAACAAAATTACGACTACGAGCAGTACTTC. It encodes CAWSVQQNYDYEQYF.

The rearrangement links TRBV6-5 to TRBJ1-1; 8 nucleotides match TRBD1. After removal of 2 bases from V and 1 base from J, the junction contained 3 bases not matched to a gene. Germline V gives CDR1 MNHEY, CDR2 SVGAGI. The CDR3 runs to 15 residues. The CDR3 bases are TGTGCCAGCAGTTACCTCGGGACAGGGAACACTGAAGCTTTCTTT. As protein: CASSYLGTGNTEAFF.

V is TRBV29-1 and J is TRBJ2-7, with TRBD2 identical over 10 bases. V lost 8 bases and J lost 6; bases outside the gene matches: 22. The CDR3 has 17 residues. Looked up from germline, CDR1 is SQVTM and CDR2 is ANQGSEA. The CDR3 nucleotides are TGCAGCCACCGAGAGGGGTCACTAGCGGGGCAACATCGCGAGCAGTACTTC. Translation gives CSHREGSLAGQHREQYF.

This clone was found once. CDR3 DNA: TGTGCCAGCAGTTTCTCCGGGACAGGGGCGTATGGCTACACCTTC. Translated: CASSFSGTGAYGYTF. This chain connects TRBV27 to TRBJ1-2; 10 nucleotides agree with TRBD1. CDR1 is MNHEY and CDR2 is SMNVEV in the germline V gene (reference sequence). The CDR3 is 15 residues long. V trimming: 3 bases; J trimming: 5 bases; junction bases outside the gene matches: 6.

Details on this clone: Other DNA sequences in the sample encode the same CDR3. The chain links TRBV19 to TRBJ1-2; D not certain. The germline gives CDR1 LNHDA, CDR2 SQIVND (reference sequence). This CDR3 region has 14 residues. Trimming stripped 1 base from V and 2 bases from J, with 8 bases between. In DNA, the CDR3 is TGTGCCAGTAGTATAGGTACGGGGAACTATGGCTACACCTTC. This sequence encodes CASSIGTGNYGYTF.